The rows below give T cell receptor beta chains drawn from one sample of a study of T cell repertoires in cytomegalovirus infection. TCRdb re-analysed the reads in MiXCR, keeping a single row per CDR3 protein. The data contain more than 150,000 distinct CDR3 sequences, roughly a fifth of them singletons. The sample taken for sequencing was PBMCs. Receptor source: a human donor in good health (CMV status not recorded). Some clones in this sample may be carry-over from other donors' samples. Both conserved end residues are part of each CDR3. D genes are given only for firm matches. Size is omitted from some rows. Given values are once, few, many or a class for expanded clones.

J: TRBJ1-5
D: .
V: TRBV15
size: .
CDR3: CATSRSTGSSNQPQHF
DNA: TGTGCCACCAGCAGGTCAACAGGGTCGAGCAATCAGCCCCAGCATTTT

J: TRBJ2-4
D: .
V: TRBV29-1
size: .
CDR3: CSVEALARDIQYF
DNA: TGCAGCGTTGAGGCGTTGGCACGCGACATTCAGTACTTC

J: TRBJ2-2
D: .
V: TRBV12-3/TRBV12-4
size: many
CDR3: CASGQNTGELFF
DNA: TGTGCCAGTGGGCAAAACACCGGGGAGCTGTTTTTT

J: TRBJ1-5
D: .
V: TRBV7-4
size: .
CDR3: CASSFWAQPQHF
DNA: TGTGCCAGCAGCTTTTGGGCACAGCCCCAGCATTTT

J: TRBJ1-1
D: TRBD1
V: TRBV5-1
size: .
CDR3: CASSFYRGSGTEAFF
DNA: TGCGCCAGCAGCTTCTACAGGGGGTCGGGCACTGAAGCTTTCTTT

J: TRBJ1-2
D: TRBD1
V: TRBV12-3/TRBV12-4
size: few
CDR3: CASSRGQGLVLDNYGYTF
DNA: TGTGCCAGCAGCCGGGGACAGGGTCTAGTTCTGGATAACTATGGCTACACCTTC

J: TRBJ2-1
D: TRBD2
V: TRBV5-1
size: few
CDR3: CASSPAGTSAYNEQFF
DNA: TGCGCCAGCAGTCCCGCCGGGACTAGCGCTTACAATGAGCAGTTCTTC

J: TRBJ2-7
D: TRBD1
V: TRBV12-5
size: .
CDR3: CASGSGQGPYEQYF
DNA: TGTGCTAGTGGTAGCGGACAGGGTCCCTACGAGCAGTACTTC

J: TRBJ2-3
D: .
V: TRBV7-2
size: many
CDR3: CASSSQHSDTQYF
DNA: TGTGCCAGCAGCTCCCAGCATTCAGATACGCAGTATTTT

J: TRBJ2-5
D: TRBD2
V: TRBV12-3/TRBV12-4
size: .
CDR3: CASGTLAGEETQYF
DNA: TGTGCCAGCGGGACCCTAGCGGGAGAAGAGACCCAGTACTTC

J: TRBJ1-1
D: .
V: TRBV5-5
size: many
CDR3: CASSLLVNTEAFF
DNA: TGTGCCAGCAGCTTGTTAGTGAACACTGAAGCTTTCTTT

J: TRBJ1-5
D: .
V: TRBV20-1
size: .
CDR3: CSARMGGTGNQPQHF
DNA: TGCAGTGCTAGAATGGGGGGCACGGGCAATCAGCCCCAGCATTTT

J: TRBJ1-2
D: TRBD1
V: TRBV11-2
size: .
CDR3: CASSRDRGSGNYGYTF
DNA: TGTGCCAGCAGCCGGGACAGGGGTTCAGGCAACTATGGCTACACCTTC

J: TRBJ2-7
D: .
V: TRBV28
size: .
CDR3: CASSSQGTGRQYF
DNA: TGTGCCAGCAGTTCCCAGGGGACCGGACGGCAGTACTTC

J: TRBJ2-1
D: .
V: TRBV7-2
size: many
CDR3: CASSTPRSNPNEQFF
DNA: TGTGCCAGCAGCACCCCACGCTCGAATCCCAATGAGCAGTTCTTC

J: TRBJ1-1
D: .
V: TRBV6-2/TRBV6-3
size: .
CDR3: CASSYKEDTEAFF
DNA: TGTGCCAGCAGTTACAAGGAGGACACTGAAGCTTTCTTT

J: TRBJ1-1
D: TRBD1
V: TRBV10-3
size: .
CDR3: CAISIGQGNTEAFF
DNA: TGTGCCATCAGTATTGGACAGGGGAACACTGAAGCTTTCTTT

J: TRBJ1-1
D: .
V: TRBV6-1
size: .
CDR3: CASSTKLGNTEAFF
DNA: TGTGCCAGCAGTACCAAACTCGGAAACACTGAAGCTTTCTTT

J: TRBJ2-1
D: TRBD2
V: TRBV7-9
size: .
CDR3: CASSWTSGSRNNEQFF
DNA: TGTGCCAGCAGCTGGACTAGCGGGAGTAGGAACAATGAGCAGTTCTTC

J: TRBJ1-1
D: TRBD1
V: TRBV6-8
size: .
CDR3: CASTRTGGHTEAFF
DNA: TGTGCCAGCACCCGGACAGGGGGTCACACTGAAGCTTTCTTT

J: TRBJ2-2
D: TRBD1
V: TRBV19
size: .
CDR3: CASRGRVTGELFF
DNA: TGTGCCAGCAGGGGGCGCGTTACCGGGGAGCTGTTTTTT

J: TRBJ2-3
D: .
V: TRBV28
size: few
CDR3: CASRKRDLGGDTQYF
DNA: TGTGCCAGCAGAAAAAGGGACTTGGGGGGAGATACGCAGTATTTT

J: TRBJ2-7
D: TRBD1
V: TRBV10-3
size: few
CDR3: CAIKGDRNSYEQYF
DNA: TGTGCCATCAAGGGGGACAGAAACTCCTACGAGCAGTACTTC

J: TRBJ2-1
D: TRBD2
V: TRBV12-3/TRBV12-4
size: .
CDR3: CASSETSGRLDEQFF
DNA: TGTGCCAGCAGCGAGACTAGCGGGAGACTAGATGAGCAGTTCTTC

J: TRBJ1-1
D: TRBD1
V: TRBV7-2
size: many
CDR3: CAIIKDRGGFGGAFF
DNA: TGTGCCATAATTAAGGACAGGGGCGGGTTCGGTGGAGCTTTCTTT

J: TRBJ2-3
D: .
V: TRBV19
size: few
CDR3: CASSIGSNSDTQYF
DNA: TGTGCCAGTAGTATTGGCAGCAACTCAGATACGCAGTATTTT

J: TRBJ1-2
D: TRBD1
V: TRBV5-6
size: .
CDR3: CASTMGQGGYGYTF
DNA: TGTGCCAGCACCATGGGACAGGGGGGCTATGGCTACACCTTC

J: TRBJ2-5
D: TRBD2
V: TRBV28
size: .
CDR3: CASSKRTVGGLTQYF
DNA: TGTGCCAGCAGCAAACGGACGGTGGGGGGGTTGACCCAGTACTTC

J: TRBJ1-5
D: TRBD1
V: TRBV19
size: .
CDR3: CASTLSGTGTGIQPQHF
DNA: TGTGCCAGTACCCTTTCGGGCACCGGGACAGGCATACAGCCCCAGCATTTT

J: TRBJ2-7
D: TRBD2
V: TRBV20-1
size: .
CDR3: CSATLGLATYEQYF
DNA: TGCAGTGCCACATTAGGACTAGCGACCTACGAGCAGTACTTC

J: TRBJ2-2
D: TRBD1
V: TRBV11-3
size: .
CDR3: CASTRAGTGGTGELFF
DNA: TGTGCCAGCACCCGGGCAGGGACAGGGGGCACCGGGGAGCTGTTTTTT

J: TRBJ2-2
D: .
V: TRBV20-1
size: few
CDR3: CSASRPGLGTGELFF
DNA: TGCAGTGCTAGTAGGCCAGGCCTGGGCACCGGGGAGCTGTTTTTT

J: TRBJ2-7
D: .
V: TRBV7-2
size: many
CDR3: CASSLGGGLYYEQYF
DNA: TGTGCCAGCAGCCTAGGGGGGGGGCTCTACTACGAGCAGTACTTC

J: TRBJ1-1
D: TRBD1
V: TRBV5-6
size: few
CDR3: CASSLRRTGVNQNTEAFF
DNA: TGTGCCAGCAGCTTGCGCCGGACAGGGGTTAACCAGAACACTGAAGCTTTCTTT

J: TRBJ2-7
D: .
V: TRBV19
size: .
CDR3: CASSIRGEASYEQYF
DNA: TGTGCCAGTAGTATACGGGGTGAGGCCTCCTACGAGCAGTACTTC

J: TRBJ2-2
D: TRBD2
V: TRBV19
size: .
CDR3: CASNAGGPVTGELFF
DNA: TGTGCCAGTAATGCGGGGGGCCCCGTAACCGGGGAGCTGTTTTTT

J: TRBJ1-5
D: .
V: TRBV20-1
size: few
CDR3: CSANKLLGNGNQPQHF
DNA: TGCAGTGCTAACAAGCTTTTGGGGAACGGCAATCAGCCCCAGCATTTT

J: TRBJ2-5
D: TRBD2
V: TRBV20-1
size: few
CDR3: CSARDLYKAGGLQETQYF
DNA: TGCAGTGCTAGAGATCTTTACAAGGCGGGAGGGCTACAAGAGACCCAGTACTTC

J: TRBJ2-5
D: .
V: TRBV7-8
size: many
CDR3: CASSFEGRVETQYF
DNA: TGTGCCAGCAGCTTCGAGGGACGGGTGGAGACCCAGTACTTC

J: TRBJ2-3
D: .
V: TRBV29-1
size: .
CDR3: CSAGGGSLRSDTQYF
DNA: TGCAGCGCTGGGGGGGGCAGCCTTCGTTCAGATACGCAGTATTTT